The clone carrying this T cell receptor (beta chain) occurred a few times. V lost 3 bases, J lost 5 bases, and 15 bases stayed unmatched. CDR1 is SEHNR and CDR2 is FQNEAQ in the germline V gene (reference sequence). The CDR3 extends over 17 amino acids. The data were taken from a study of T-cell memory formation after mild COVID-19. Libraries for TCRalpha and TCRbeta carried sample barcodes and unique molecular identifiers via 5'RACE. In TCRdb, the 5' RACE reads were re-called with MiXCR into one record per CDR3 protein. The top ten clones hold about an eighth of a sample with roughly 560,000 distinct CDR3 sequences, around 21% of them seen once.

The specimen sequenced was PBMCs or a T cell subset sorted from them (not recorded which). The genes are TRBV7-9 and TRBJ2-5, with 7 nucleotides matching TRBD2. This receptor was identified in an adult woman who had mild COVID-19 (a few samples of this study predate the infection). Cell type and time point are not known. CDR3 in DNA: TGTGCCAGCAGCTTTCCATTAAGCGGGGAGATGGAGGAGACCCAGTACTTC. Protein sequence: CASSFPLSGEMEETQYF.